Presented here are 22 T cell receptor beta chains from one specimen sequenced in a study of shared clonotypes between healthy human individuals. Method: immunoSEQ multiplex PCR; TCRdb's copy keeps in-frame clones and lacks some. The data contain about 1 million clones, around 76% of them singletons. Input material: memory CD4+ T cells sorted from blood. Subset reported: CD45RA-negative fraction. These receptors originate from a man aged 18-30 years in good health.

The chain is built from TRBV6-1 and TRBJ1-1; tentative D call: TRBD1 (5 bases). The CDR3 consists of 13 residues. Germline CDR1 reads MNHNS; CDR2 reads SASEGT. The V gene lost 3 bases and the J gene lost 5 bases, with 10 bases spanning the gap. CDR3 nucleotide sequence: TGTGCCAGCAGTGAGAAGGGGCGGACTGAAGCTTTCTTT. Translated, it gives CASSEKGRTEAFF.

The rearrangement links TRBV6-5 to TRBJ2-1, with 12 bases aligning to TRBD2. The CDR3 is made up of 15 amino acids. Germline loops: CDR1 MNHEY, CDR2 SVGAGI. J lost 7 bases, V lost 7 bases, and 8 bases had no gene match. The CDR3 spells CASTSRTSGKNEQFF. Written as DNA, the CDR3 is TGTGCCAGCACCTCCAGGACTAGCGGGAAAAATGAGCAGTTCTTC.

Worth noting for this clone: This sequence may be a read error, since a much larger clone differs from it by one base. This sequence joins TRBV29-1 and TRBJ2-3; D unclear. The CDR3 is 13 residues long. Germline loops: CDR1 SQVTM, CDR2 ANQGSEA. CDR3 DNA sequence: TGCGGCGTTGAAGGCCGTAGCACAGATACGCAGTATTTT. Translation: CGVEGRSTDTQYF.

This rearrangement joins TRBV2 to TRBJ1-2; TRBD1 aligns across 7 bases. Germline V gene lookup returns CDR1 SNHLY and CDR2 FYNNEI. V gave up 6 bases and J gave up 4 bases; unmatched junction bases: 11. This CDR3 is built from 15 residues. The CDR3, as DNA: TGTGCCAGCAGCTCACGAGGGGGCGAGTTCTATGGCTACACCTTC. This encodes CASSSRGGEFYGYTF.

The chain employs TRBV4-1 and TRBJ2-7, with D tentatively TRBD1 (7 bases). V was cut by 0 bases and J by 0 bases, with 15 bases left in between. Germline CDR1 is MGHRA and CDR2 is YSYEKL. This CDR3 contains 17 residues. CDR3 sequence reads: CASSQDRSGGISYEQYF. In nucleotides, the CDR3 is TGCGCCAGCAGCCAAGATCGATCAGGGGGGATCTCCTACGAGCAGTACTTC.

The chain carries TRBV6-5 and TRBJ1-1; no definite D call. CDR3 length: 15 amino acids. Germline loops: CDR1 MNHEY, CDR2 SVGAGI. With 6 bases removed from V and 1 base from J, the gap between germline ends came to 15 bases. The CDR3 DNA follows: TGTGCCAGCAGCAAAAGCCGGGTTGGGAACACTGAAGCTTTCTTT. Translation gives CASSKSRVGNTEAFF.

This rearrangement joins TRBV6-6 to TRBJ2-4; D gene ambiguous. The CDR3 is made up of 16 amino acids. CDR1 and CDR2 (germline): MNHNY, SVGAGI (reference sequence). Trimming removed 0 bases from V and 3 bases from J, with 12 bases in between. The CDR3 region is CASSYSMAVGKNIQYF. Written as DNA, the CDR3 is TGTGCCAGCAGTTACTCGATGGCGGTGGGCAAAAACATTCAGTACTTC.

V and J are TRBV7-2 and TRBJ2-7; D possibly corresponds to TRBD1 (6 bases). With 5 bases removed from V and 1 base from J, the gap between germline ends came to 9 bases. CDR3 length equals 13 residues. Germline CDR1 and CDR2: SGHTA and FQGNSA. CDR3 sequence reads: CASSAGQSYEQYF. The CDR3 DNA follows: TGTGCCAGCAGCGCCGGACAGTCCTACGAGCAGTACTTC.

There are a few counts of this clone. This rearrangement joins TRBV7-3 to TRBJ2-7; no reliable D call. The V gene's germline CDR1 is SGHTA and CDR2 FQGTGA. The CDR3 covers 13 residues. Trimming removed 0 bases at V and 7 bases at J, with 10 bases between. The CDR3 sequence: CASSLTILEEQYF. CDR3 in DNA: TGTGCCAGCAGCTTAACTATACTTGAGGAGCAGTACTTC.

The chain uses TRBV7-8 and TRBJ1-4; D is perhaps TRBD1 (5 bases). V was shortened by 6 bases and J by 8 bases, with 13 bases between the two germline ends. This CDR3 spans 13 amino acids. Germline assignment: CDR1 SGHVS and CDR2 FQNEAQ. CDR3 in DNA: TGTGCCAGCAGTCTAGGGGTTCGCGAAAAACTGTTTTTT. This sequence encodes CASSLGVREKLFF. The whole variable domain, remainder taken from reference TRBV7-8 and TRBJ1-4, is GAGVSQSPRYKVAKRGQDVALRCDPISGHVSLFWYQQALGQGPEFLTYFQNEAQLDKSGLPSDRFFAERPEGSVSTLKIQRTQQEDSAVYLCASSLGVREKLFFGSGTQLSVL.

The chain is built from TRBV9 and TRBJ1-3; D is unresolved. From germline, CDR1 is SGDLS and CDR2 YYNGEE. V was pared by 1 base and J by 0 bases, with 8 bases between. This CDR3 is 15 amino acids long. The CDR3 reads CASSVTFYSGNTIYF. The DNA of the CDR3 is TGTGCCAGCAGCGTAACCTTTTACTCTGGAAACACCATATATTTT.

The gene calls are TRBV7-2 and TRBJ2-7; D gene ambiguous. The V and J ends lost 1 base and 3 bases respectively, with 7 bases between them. The CDR3 spans 13 residues. Germline CDR1 reads SGHTA; CDR2 reads FQGNSA. The CDR3 DNA is TGTGCCAGCAGCTTAGGGAGATACTACGAGCAGTACTTC. Encoded protein: CASSLGRYYEQYF.

CDR3 DNA sequence: TGTGCCAGCAGCTTACGGACAGGGGGCAAGGACGAGCAGTACTTC. Amino acids: CASSLRTGGKDEQYF. The V gene is TRBV7-9, the J gene TRBJ2-7, with 11 bases fitting TRBD1. The germline V gene has CDR1 SEHNR and CDR2 FQNEAQ (reference sequence). The CDR3 has 15 residues. V shed 2 bases and J 5 bases; nucleotides not matched to a gene: 5.

The CDR3 protein is CATRDGLNQPQHF. The CDR3 DNA follows: TGTGCCACCAGGGACGGGTTAAATCAGCCCCAGCATTTT. This chain links TRBV2 with TRBJ1-5, with TRBD1 as a possible D gene (5 bases). There are 13 residues in the CDR3. Trimming removed 10 bases from V and 4 bases from J, with 14 bases in between. Germline values: CDR1 SNHLY, CDR2 FYNNEI.

The J gene is TRBJ1-4, the V gene TRBV6-4; 9 bases are shared with TRBD1. Germline CDR1 reads MRHNA; CDR2 reads SNTAGT. With 2 bases clipped from V and 5 bases from J, the junction kept 3 bases outside the gene matches. The length of the CDR3 is 15 residues. CDR3: CASSDPGTGNEKLFF. The CDR3 DNA reads as TGTGCCAGCAGTGACCCCGGGACAGGGAATGAAAAACTGTTTTTT.

As to this clone: Within the sample, other DNA sequences also encode this same CDR3. This chain connects TRBV7-2 to TRBJ2-7; possible D gene TRBD1, 7 bases. The V end lost 5 bases, the J end lost 2 bases, and 13 bases lay between the germline ends. This CDR3 comprises 14 residues. The germline gives CDR1 SGHTA, CDR2 FQGNSA. The chain's CDR3 is CASSPQGGPYEQYF. The CDR3 DNA is TGTGCCAGCAGCCCCCAGGGGGGCCCCTACGAGCAGTACTTC.

On this clone: A much more abundant neighbour one base away suggests this may be a read error. The chain has TRBV5-1 and TRBJ1-5, with 7 bases aligning to TRBD1. The germline CDR1 and CDR2 sequences are SGHRS and YFSETQ. The CDR3 contains 13 residues. Trimming took 7 bases from V and 2 from J; bases not matched to a gene: 3. The CDR3 region has the DNA TGCGCCAGCCGACAGGGAGGCAATCAGCCCCAGCATTTT. Its protein is CASRQGGNQPQHF.

This clone was detected many times. The chain combines TRBV9 with TRBJ2-1; 9 bases align to TRBD1. V trimming: 1 base; J trimming: 8 bases; junction bases outside the gene matches: 10. The CDR3 covers 16 residues. Germline V lookup: CDR1 SGDLS, CDR2 YYNGEE. In DNA form, the CDR3 reads TGTGCCAGCAGCGTAACGGACAGGGGTGTGGCAGATGAGCAGTTCTTC. Protein sequence: CASSVTDRGVADEQFF.

This clone was seen a handful of times. The chain links TRBV4-1 to TRBJ1-1, with unresolved D. Germline lookup yields CDR1 MGHRA and CDR2 YSYEKL. This CDR3 is 14 amino acids long. V shed 2 bases and J shed 0 bases, with 7 bases lying between them. The CDR3 coding sequence is TGCGCCAGCAGCCAACCGGGAATGAACACTGAAGCTTTCTTT. The encoded protein is CASSQPGMNTEAFF.

The rearrangement joins TRBV7-2 to TRBJ2-5; 9 nucleotides align to TRBD2. The CDR3 loop spans 16 amino acids. The trim removed 4 bases at V and 4 bases at J, leaving 10 bases unmatched. The germline CDR1 and CDR2 sequences are SGHTA and FQGNSA. CDR3 nucleotides: TGTGCCAGCAGCTCCTCCGCGGGACTAGCAGGAGAGACCCAGTACTTC. Its translation: CASSSSAGLAGETQYF.

CDR3 DNA sequence: TGTGCCATCAGTGTATCTGGGCCACCAGGGACCGGGGAGCTGTTTTTT. Protein: CAISVSGPPGTGELFF. V gene TRBV10-3 combines with J gene TRBJ2-2; D might be TRBD1 (5 bases). Germline V lookup: CDR1 ENHRY, CDR2 SYGVKD. This CDR3 comprises 16 residues. The germline V and J ends were trimmed by 4 bases and 5 bases, with 17 bases remaining between them.

The chain uses TRBV28 and TRBJ1-2; D ambiguous. This CDR3 has 14 amino acids. The V end was cut by 3 bases, the J end by 3 bases, with 11 bases between. The germline CDR1 and CDR2 sequences are MDHEN and SYDVKM. In DNA, the CDR3 is TGTGCCAGCAGTTTGGGCAGTTTGGACTATGGCTACACCTTC. This translates into CASSLGSLDYGYTF.